The source of this T cell receptor (beta chain) is a study of T cells in Graves' hyperthyroidism and ophthalmopathy. Notes on the study in general: Prediction of ophthalmopathy progression came a median roughly 7.1 months pre-onset.

For ophthalmopathy patients, the Clinical Activity Score was at least 3 and the NOSPECS grade at least 4; duration was under 3 months. Of note for this clonotype: Its antigen is still unknown.

There are 15 residues in the CDR3. The junction had 10 bases not matched to a gene; V was cut back by 3 bases and J by 3 bases. The germline V gene encodes CDR1 GTSNPN and CDR2 SVGIG (reference sequence). Authors of the study amplified TCR beta CDR3 regions from RNA transcripts. HTBI primers were employed in a first-round RT-PCR of the TCR CDR3. MiXCR, run by TCRdb on the multiplex PCR reads, gives a single entry per CDR3 protein. Of approximately 610,000 distinct CDR3 sequences in the sample, 14% to 15% are singletons; the top ten hold over 3.5%. This receptor was identified in a woman aged 40 to 50 with Graves' ophthalmopathy. Sequencing was done on a sample of blood. The chain is built from TRBV30 and TRBJ2-7; the match to TRBD1 covers 8 bases. The chain's CDR3 is CAWRKPGQASYEQYF. As DNA, the CDR3 is TGTGCCTGGAGGAAGCCGGGACAGGCAAGCTACGAGCAGTACTTC.